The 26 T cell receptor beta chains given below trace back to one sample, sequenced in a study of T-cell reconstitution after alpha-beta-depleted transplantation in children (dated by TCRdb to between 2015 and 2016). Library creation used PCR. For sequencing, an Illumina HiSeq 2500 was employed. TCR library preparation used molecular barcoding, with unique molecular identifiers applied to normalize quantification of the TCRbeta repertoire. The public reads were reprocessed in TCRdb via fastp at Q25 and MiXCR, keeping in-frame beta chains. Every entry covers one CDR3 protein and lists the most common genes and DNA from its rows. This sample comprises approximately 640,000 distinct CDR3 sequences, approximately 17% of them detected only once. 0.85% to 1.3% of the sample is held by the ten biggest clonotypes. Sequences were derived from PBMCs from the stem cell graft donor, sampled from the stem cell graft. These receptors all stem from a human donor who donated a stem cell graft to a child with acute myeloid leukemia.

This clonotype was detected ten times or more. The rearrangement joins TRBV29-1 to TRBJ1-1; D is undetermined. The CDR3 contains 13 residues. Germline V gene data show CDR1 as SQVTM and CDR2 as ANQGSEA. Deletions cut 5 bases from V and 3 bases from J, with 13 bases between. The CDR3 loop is CSVPGAGYTEAFF. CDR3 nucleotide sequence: TGCAGCGTTCCTGGAGCTGGGTACACTGAAGCTTTCTTT. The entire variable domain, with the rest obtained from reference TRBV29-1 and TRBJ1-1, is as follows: SAVISQKPSRDICQRGTSLTIQCQVDSQVTMMFWYRQQPGQSLTLIATANQGSEATYESGFVIDKFPISRPNLTFSTLTVSNMSPEDSSIYLCSVPGAGYTEAFFGQGTRLTVV.

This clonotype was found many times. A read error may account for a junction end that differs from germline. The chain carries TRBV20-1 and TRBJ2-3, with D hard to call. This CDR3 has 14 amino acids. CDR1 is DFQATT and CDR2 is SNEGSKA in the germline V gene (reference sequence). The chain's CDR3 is CSARAPLSTDTQYF. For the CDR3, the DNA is TGCAGTGCAAGAGCCCCCCTAAGCACAGATACGCAGTATTTT.

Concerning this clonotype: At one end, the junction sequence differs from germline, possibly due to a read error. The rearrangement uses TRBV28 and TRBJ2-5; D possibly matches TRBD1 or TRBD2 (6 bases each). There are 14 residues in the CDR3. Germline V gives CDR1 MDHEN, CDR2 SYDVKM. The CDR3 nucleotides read TGTACCAGCAGTTCCCCGGACAGCGGGCAGACCCAGTACTTC. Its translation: CTSSSPDSGQTQYF. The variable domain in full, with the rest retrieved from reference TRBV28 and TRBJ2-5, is DVKVTQSSRYLVKRTGEKVFLECVQDMDHENMFWYRQDPGLGLRLIYFSYDVKMKEKGDIPEGYSVSREKKERFSLILESASTNQTSMYLCTSSSPDSGQTQYFGPGTRLLVL.

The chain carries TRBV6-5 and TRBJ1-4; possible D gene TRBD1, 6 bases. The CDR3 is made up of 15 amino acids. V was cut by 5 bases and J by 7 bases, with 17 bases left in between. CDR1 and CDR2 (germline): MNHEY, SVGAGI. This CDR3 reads CASSPIGGTFEKLFF. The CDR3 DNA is TGTGCCAGCAGTCCTATCGGGGGGACATTTGAAAAACTGTTTTTT.

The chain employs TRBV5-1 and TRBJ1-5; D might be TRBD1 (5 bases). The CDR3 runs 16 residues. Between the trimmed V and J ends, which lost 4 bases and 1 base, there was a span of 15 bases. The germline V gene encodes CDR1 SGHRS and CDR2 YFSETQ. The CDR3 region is CASSEDPGNSNQPQHF. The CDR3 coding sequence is TGCGCCAGCAGCGAAGACCCAGGGAACAGCAATCAGCCCCAGCATTTT.

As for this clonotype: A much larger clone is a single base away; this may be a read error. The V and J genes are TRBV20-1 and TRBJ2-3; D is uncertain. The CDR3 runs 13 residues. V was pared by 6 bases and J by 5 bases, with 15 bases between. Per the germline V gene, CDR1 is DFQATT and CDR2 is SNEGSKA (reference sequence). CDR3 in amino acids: CSAGRAIEDTQYF. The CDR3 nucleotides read TGCAGTGCGGGCCGGGCGATCGAAGATACGCAGTATTTT.

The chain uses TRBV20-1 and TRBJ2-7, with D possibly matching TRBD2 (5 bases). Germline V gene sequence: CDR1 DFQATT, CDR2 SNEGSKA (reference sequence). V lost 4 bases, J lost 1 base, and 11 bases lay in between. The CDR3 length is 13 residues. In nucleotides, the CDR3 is TGCAGTGCTACCGCGGGCAGTTCCTACGAGCAGTACGTC. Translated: CSATAGSSYEQYV.

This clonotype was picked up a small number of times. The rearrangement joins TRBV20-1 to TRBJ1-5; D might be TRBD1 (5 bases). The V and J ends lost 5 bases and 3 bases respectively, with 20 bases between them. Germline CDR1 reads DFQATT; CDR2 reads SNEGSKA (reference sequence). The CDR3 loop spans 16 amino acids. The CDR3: CSAPQGQGWVNQPQHF. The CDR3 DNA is TGCAGTGCTCCTCAGGGCCAAGGCTGGGTCAATCAGCCCCAGCATTTT.

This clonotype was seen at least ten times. The CDR3: CSARDLYGGPEAFF. CDR3 bases: TGCAGTGCTAGAGATCTCTACGGGGGTCCTGAAGCTTTCTTT. The V call is TRBV20-1, the J call TRBJ1-1; D is possibly TRBD1 (5 bases). Per germline, CDR1 DFQATT and CDR2 SNEGSKA (reference sequence). The CDR3 extends over 14 amino acids. The V end lost 0 bases, the J end lost 6 bases, and 14 bases lay between the germline ends.

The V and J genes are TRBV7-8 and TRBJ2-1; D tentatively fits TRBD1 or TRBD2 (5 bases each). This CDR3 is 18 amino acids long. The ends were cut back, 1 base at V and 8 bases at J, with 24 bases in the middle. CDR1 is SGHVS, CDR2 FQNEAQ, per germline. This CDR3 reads CASSLVRFGLGRDDEQFF. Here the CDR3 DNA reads TGTGCCAGCAGCTTAGTGCGGTTCGGTCTGGGTCGGGACGATGAGCAGTTCTTC.

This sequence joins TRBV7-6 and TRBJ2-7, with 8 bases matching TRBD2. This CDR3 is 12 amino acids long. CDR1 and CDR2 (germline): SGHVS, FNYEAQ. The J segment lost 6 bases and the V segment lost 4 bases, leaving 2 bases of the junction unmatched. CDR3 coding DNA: TGTGCCAGCAGCTCCACTAGCGGCGAGCAGTACTTC. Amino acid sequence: CASSSTSGEQYF.

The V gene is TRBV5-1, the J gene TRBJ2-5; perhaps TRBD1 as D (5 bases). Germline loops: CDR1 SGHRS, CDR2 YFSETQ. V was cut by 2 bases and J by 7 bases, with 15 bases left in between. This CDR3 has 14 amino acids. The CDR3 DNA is TGCGCCAGCAGCTTTGGACATCAAACCGGGACCCAGTACTTC. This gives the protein CASSFGHQTGTQYF.

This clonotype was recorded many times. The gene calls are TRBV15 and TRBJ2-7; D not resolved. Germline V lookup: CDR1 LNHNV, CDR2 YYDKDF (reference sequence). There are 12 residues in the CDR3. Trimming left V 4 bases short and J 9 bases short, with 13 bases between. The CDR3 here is CATSNNYFSQYV. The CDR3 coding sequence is TGTGCCACCAGCAATAACTACTTTTCGCAGTACGTC.

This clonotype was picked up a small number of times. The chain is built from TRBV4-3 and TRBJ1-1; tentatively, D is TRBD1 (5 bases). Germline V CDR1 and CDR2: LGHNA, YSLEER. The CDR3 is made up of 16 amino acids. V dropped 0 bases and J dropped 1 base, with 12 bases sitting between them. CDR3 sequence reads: CASSQDRGGANTEAFF. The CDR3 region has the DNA TGCGCCAGCAGCCAAGACCGGGGCGGGGCGAACACTGAAGCTTTCTTT.

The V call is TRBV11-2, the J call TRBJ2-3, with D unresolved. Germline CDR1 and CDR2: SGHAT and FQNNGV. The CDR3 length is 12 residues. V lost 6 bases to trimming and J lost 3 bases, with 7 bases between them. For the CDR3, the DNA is TGTGCCAGCAGACCTACTACAGATACGCAGTATTTT. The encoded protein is CASRPTTDTQYF.

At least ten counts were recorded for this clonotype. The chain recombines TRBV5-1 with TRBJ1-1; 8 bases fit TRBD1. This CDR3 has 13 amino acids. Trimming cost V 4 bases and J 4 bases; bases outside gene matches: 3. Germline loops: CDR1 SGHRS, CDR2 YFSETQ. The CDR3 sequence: CASSPTGVTEAFF. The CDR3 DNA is TGCGCCAGCAGCCCGACAGGGGTCACTGAAGCTTTCTTT.

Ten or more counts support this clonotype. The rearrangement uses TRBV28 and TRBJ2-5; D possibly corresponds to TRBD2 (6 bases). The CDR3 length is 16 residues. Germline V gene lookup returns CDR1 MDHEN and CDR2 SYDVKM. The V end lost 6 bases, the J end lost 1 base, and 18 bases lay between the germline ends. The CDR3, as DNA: TGTGCCAGCAGCCCACACCGGACTAACACCCAAGAGACCCAGTACTTC. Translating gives CASSPHRTNTQETQYF.

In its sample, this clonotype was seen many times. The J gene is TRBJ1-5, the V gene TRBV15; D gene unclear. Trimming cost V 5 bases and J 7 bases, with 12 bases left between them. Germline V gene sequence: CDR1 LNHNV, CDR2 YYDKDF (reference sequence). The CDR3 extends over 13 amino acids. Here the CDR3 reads CATSSAGSQPQHF. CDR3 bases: TGTGCCACCAGCTCGGCCGGAAGCCAGCCCCAGCATTTT.

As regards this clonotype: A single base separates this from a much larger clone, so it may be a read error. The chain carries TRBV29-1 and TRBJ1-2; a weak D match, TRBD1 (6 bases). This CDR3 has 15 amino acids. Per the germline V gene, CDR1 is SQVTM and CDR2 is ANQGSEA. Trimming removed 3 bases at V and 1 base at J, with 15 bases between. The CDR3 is CSVEGTGQSNYGYTF. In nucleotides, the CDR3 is TGCAGCGTTGAGGGAACTGGACAGAGTAACTATGGCTACACCTTC. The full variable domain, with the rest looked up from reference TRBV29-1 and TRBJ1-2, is SAVISQKPSRDICQRGTSLTIQCQVDSQVTMMFWYRQQPGQSLTLIATANQGSEATYESGFVIDKFPISRPNLTFSTLTVSNMSPEDSSIYLCSVEGTGQSNYGYTFGSGTRLTVV.

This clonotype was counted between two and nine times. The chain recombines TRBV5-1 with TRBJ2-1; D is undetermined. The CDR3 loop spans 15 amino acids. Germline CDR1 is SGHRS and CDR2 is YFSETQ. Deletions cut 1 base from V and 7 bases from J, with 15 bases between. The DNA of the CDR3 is TGCGCCAGCAGCTTGAAAGGCCCTGGGGATAATGAGCAGTTCTTC. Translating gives CASSLKGPGDNEQFF.

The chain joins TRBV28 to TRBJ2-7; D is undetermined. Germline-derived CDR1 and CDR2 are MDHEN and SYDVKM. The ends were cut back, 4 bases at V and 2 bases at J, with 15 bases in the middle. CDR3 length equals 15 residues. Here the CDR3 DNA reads TGTGCCAGCAGTTCTGGACCCAAGGACCCCTACGAGCAGTACGTC. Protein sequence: CASSSGPKDPYEQYV.

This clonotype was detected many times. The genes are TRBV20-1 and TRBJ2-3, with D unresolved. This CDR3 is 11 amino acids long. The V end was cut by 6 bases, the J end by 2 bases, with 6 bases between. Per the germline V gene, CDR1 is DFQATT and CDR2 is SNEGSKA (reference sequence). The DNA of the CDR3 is TGCAGTGCCCCGGTCACAGATACGCAGTATTTT. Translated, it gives CSAPVTDTQYF.

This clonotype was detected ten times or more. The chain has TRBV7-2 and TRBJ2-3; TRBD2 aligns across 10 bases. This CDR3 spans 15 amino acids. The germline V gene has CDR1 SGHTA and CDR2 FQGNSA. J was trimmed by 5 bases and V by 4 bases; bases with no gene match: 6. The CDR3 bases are TGTGCCAGCAGCTCGCTAGCGGGGGCGCGAGATACGCAGTATTTT. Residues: CASSSLAGARDTQYF.

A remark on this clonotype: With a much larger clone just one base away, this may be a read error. CDR3 DNA sequence: TGCAGTGCCCGGACCTCTTGGAATGAAAAACTGTTTTTT. It specifies CSARTSWNEKLFF. The genes are TRBV20-1 and TRBJ1-4; D unclear. The CDR3 spans 13 residues. The V and J ends lost 6 bases and 5 bases respectively, with 13 bases between them. The germline V gene encodes CDR1 DFQATT and CDR2 SNEGSKA (reference sequence).

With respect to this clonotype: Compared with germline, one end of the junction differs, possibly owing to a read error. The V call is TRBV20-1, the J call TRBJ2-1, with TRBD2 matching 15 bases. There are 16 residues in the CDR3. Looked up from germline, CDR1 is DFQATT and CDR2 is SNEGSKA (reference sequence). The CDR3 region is CCARGLAGGSYNEQFF. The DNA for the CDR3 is TGCTGTGCTAGGGGACTAGCGGGGGGTTCCTACAATGAGCAGTTCTTC.

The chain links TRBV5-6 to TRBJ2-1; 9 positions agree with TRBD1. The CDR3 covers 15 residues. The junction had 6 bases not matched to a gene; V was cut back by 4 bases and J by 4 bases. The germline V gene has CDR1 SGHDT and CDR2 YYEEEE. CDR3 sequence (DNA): TGTGCCAGCAGCATGGGGGACAGGGAGTACAATGAGCAGTTCTTC. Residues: CASSMGDREYNEQFF.